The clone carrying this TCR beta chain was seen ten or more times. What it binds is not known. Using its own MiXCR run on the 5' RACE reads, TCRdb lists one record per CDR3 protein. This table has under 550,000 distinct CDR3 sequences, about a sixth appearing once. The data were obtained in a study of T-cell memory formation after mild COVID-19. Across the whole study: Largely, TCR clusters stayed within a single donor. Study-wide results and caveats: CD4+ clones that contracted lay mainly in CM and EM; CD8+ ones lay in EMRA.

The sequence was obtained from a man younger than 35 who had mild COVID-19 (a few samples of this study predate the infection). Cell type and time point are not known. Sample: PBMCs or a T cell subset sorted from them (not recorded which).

The CDR3 loop reads CASSLAADRRDYEQYF. CDR3 coding DNA: TGTGCCAGCAGCTTGGCCGCGGACAGGCGAGACTACGAGCAGTACTTC. The gene calls are TRBV5-4 and TRBJ2-7; 7 nucleotides line up with TRBD1. J was trimmed by 3 bases and V by 0 bases; bases with no gene match: 9. CDR3 length: 16 amino acids. From germline, CDR1 is SGHNT and CDR2 YYREEE (reference sequence).